The clone carrying this T cell receptor beta chain was counted a few times. The ends were cut back, 7 bases at V and 4 bases at J, with 11 bases in the middle. This CDR3 region has 12 residues. Germline CDR1 reads MDHEN; CDR2 reads SYDVKM. Via MiXCR, TCRdb re-called the RT-PCR reads, giving one row per CDR3 protein. The sample contains about 700,000 distinct CDR3 sequences, 14% of which appear only once. This sequence joins TRBV28 and TRBJ2-7; the D gene is possibly TRBD1 (5 bases). The sample comprised memory CD4+ T cells from blood. The receptor was derived from a female donor in good health, serving as a healthy control. The CDR3 region has the DNA TGTGCCAGCAAAGAAAGGGGTTACGAGCAGTACTTC. Amino acids: CASKERGYEQYF. Using reference TRBV28 and TRBJ2-7 for the parts outside the CDR3, the full variable domain is DVKVTQSSRYLVKRTGEKVFLECVQDMDHENMFWYRQDPGLGLRLIYFSYDVKMKEKGDIPEGYSVSREKKERFSLILESASTNQTSMYLCASKERGYEQYFGPGTRLTVT.